The rows below give T cell receptor beta chains drawn from one sample of a study of immune evolution from preneoplasia to lung adenocarcinoma. Generated by immunoSEQ multiplex PCR, the TCRdb table keeps only in-frame clones and is missing some. The sample records around 40,000 clones, less than 85% being singletons. Sequencing input: FFPE invasive lung adenocarcinoma tissue. All receptors come from a person aged 55 to 69 with lung adenocarcinoma. CDR3s include the opening cysteine and the closing phenylalanine or tryptophan. The D gene is left open where the match is weak. Size is omitted from some rows. Given values are once, few, many or a class for expanded clones.

CDR3nt,CDR3aa,j_gene,d_gene,abundance,v_gene
TGTGCCAGCAGTTACCCCTCCGGACAGGGTAATGGCTACACCTTC,CASSYPSGQGNGYTF,TRBJ1-2,TRBD1,NA,TRBV6-6
TGTGCCAGCAGCCAAGTTGGCGGGAAGCCCTACGAGCAGTACTTC,CASSQVGGKPYEQYF,TRBJ2-7,NA,NA,TRBV14
TGTGCCTGGAGTACTTGGACTACAAATCAGCCCCAGCATTTT,CAWSTWTTNQPQHF,TRBJ1-5,NA,NA,TRBV30
TGTGCCTGGAGTGGAACCCTGGGCGCGGGCACCGGGGAGCTGTTTTTT,CAWSGTLGAGTGELFF,TRBJ2-2,NA,NA,TRBV30
TGTGCCAGCAGCTTAAACGTGGGAGATACGCAGTATTTT,CASSLNVGDTQYF,TRBJ2-3,NA,NA,TRBV7-9
TGTGCCAGCGAAAGACAGGGGGGCACCGGGGAGCTGTTTTTT,CASERQGGTGELFF,TRBJ2-2,TRBD1,NA,TRBV7-2
TGTGCCAGCAGTCCCTCCCCAGGGAACACTGAAGCTTTCTTT,CASSPSPGNTEAFF,TRBJ1-1,NA,NA,TRBV6-4
TGTGCCAGCAGTTTTCAGGGGGTAATTGGCAAAAACATTCAGTACTTC,CASSFQGVIGKNIQYF,TRBJ2-4,TRBD1,few,TRBV28
TGTGCCAGCAGCGAAGGGGTCTACAATGAGCAGTTCTTC,CASSEGVYNEQFF,TRBJ2-1,NA,NA,TRBV4-2
TGTGCCTGGACTCGGGACTCCGCCTACGAGCAGTACTTC,CAWTRDSAYEQYF,TRBJ2-7,NA,NA,TRBV30
TGCGCCAGCAGCCAAGGGGGGGGACCCCAGTACTTC,CASSQGGGPQYF,TRBJ2-5,TRBD2,few,TRBV4-1
TGTGCCAGCAGTGAAGCGGGAGGGACTCAGTACTTC,CASSEAGGTQYF,TRBJ2-4,TRBD2,NA,TRBV6-1
TGTGCCAGCAGCAGACGGGACGGCCGAAGCTACACCTTC,CASSRRDGRSYTF,TRBJ1-2,NA,NA,TRBV28
TGTGCCACCAGCAGTGCCCCGACCAGCGGAAACTACAATGAGCAGTTCTTC,CATSSAPTSGNYNEQFF,TRBJ2-1,NA,NA,TRBV15
TGTGCCAGCAGTTTAATGAGGACAGGGACCTACGAGCAGTACTTC,CASSLMRTGTYEQYF,TRBJ2-7,TRBD1,NA,TRBV27
TGTGCCAGCAGTTTAAAGGTGACAGGAGGGATACAACCTAACTATGGCTACACCTTC,CASSLKVTGGIQPNYGYTF,TRBJ1-2,NA,few,TRBV27
TGTGCCAGCTCACCAGGGCCAGCGAACACTGAAGCTTTCTTT,CASSPGPANTEAFF,TRBJ1-1,NA,NA,TRBV18
TGTGCCAGCAGCATGGAAGGGACCCGCCAGTATTTT,CASSMEGTRQYF,TRBJ2-3,NA,NA,TRBV7-8
TGCGCCAGCAGCTCGAATCCCGGGACAGACAATGAGCAGTTCTTC,CASSSNPGTDNEQFF,TRBJ2-1,TRBD1,once,TRBV5-1
TGTGCCAGCAGCACACAGGGCTACAATCAGCCCCAGCATTTT,CASSTQGYNQPQHF,TRBJ1-5,NA,NA,TRBV7-2
TGTGCCAGCAAGCAGGGGGCGCATACCGGGGAGCTGTTTTTT,CASKQGAHTGELFF,TRBJ2-2,TRBD1,NA,TRBV28
TGTGCCAGCAGTTACGGGACAGGAATCAATCAGCCCCAGCATTTT,CASSYGTGINQPQHF,TRBJ1-5,TRBD1,NA,TRBV6-5
TGTGCCAGCAGCTCAGACCCCAGAAAAGGAGAAAAACTGTTTTTT,CASSSDPRKGEKLFF,TRBJ1-4,NA,NA,TRBV7-3
TGTGCCAGCCGCTTCGACCCGTCCGGGGAGCTGTTTTTT,CASRFDPSGELFF,TRBJ2-2,NA,NA,TRBV28
TGTGCCAGCCAGGACCGCCATGGGGAGCAGTACTTC,CASQDRHGEQYF,TRBJ2-7,NA,NA,TRBV19
TGCAGTGCCGGATGGAATGAAAAACTGTTTTTT,CSAGWNEKLFF,TRBJ1-4,NA,once,TRBV20-1
TGTGCCAGCAGCGTTCAGGGGGCTATTTATCAGCCCCAGCATTTT,CASSVQGAIYQPQHF,TRBJ1-5,TRBD1,NA,TRBV2
TGTGCCACCAGCGGGGAGGCGATGATACAAGAGACCCAGTACTTC,CATSGEAMIQETQYF,TRBJ2-5,NA,NA,TRBV15
TGCGCCAGCAGCTGGACAGGTTTGGGGGTTATGAACACTGAAGCTTTCTTT,CASSWTGLGVMNTEAFF,TRBJ1-1,TRBD1,NA,TRBV5-1
TGCAGCGTTGGGGTCCGGGGGGGACCAGCTTTCTTT,CSVGVRGGPAFF,TRBJ1-1,NA,once,TRBV29-1
TGCGCCAGCAGCCCGAACCCCAGTTCCTACACAGATACGCAGTATTTT,CASSPNPSSYTDTQYF,TRBJ2-3,NA,NA,TRBV5-1
TGTGCCAGCAGCCCCTGGCAGGGGACGTACGAGCAGTACTTC,CASSPWQGTYEQYF,TRBJ2-7,NA,once,TRBV7-9
TGTGCCAGCAGTGTCCGGGACAGGGGGAACTACGGCTACACCTTC,CASSVRDRGNYGYTF,TRBJ1-2,TRBD1,NA,TRBV28
TGTGCCAGCAGCCCACTGGAGACTAGCGACAACGAGCAGTACTTC,CASSPLETSDNEQYF,TRBJ2-7,TRBD2,NA,TRBV9
TGTGCCAGCAGTTGGGACTTAGCCGTTGGTCAGCCCCAGCATTTT,CASSWDLAVGQPQHF,TRBJ1-5,NA,NA,TRBV7-2
TGTGCCAGCAGTGATTCCCCGAGCTCCTACAATGAGCAGTTCTTC,CASSDSPSSYNEQFF,TRBJ2-1,NA,NA,TRBV6-1
TGTGCCAGCAGTCTCTTTAATGAGCAGTTCTTC,CASSLFNEQFF,TRBJ2-1,NA,NA,TRBV7-2
TGTGCCAGCAGTGTTAAAAACATTCAGTACTTC,CASSVKNIQYF,TRBJ2-4,NA,NA,TRBV2
TGTGCCAGCAGCGTAGGTCCAGGGAAAAACATTCAGTACTTC,CASSVGPGKNIQYF,TRBJ2-4,NA,NA,TRBV9
TGCAGCGTTTGGTCGGACTATGGCTACACCTTC,CSVWSDYGYTF,TRBJ1-2,NA,NA,TRBV29-1
TGTGCCAGCAGCTTATACCAAAGCTCCTACAATGAGCAGTTCTTC,CASSLYQSSYNEQFF,TRBJ2-1,NA,NA,TRBV7-6
TGTGCCAGCAGCGTAACAGCGAACACAGATACGCAGTATTTT,CASSVTANTDTQYF,TRBJ2-3,NA,NA,TRBV9
TGTGCCATCAGCGGGGGGTACAATGAGCAGTTCTTC,CAISGGYNEQFF,TRBJ2-1,TRBD2,NA,TRBV10-3
TGTGCCAGCAGTTTAATTCGGTCCTCTGGGGCCAACGTCCTGACTTTT,CASSLIRSSGANVLTF,TRBJ2-6,NA,once,TRBV28
TGCGCCAGCACGAGCGGGAGGGCCCGCAATGAGCAGTTCTTC,CASTSGRARNEQFF,TRBJ2-1,TRBD2,NA,TRBV10-2
TGTGCCAGCTCACCCCTAGCGGACGCCTACAATGAGCAGTTCTTC,CASSPLADAYNEQFF,TRBJ2-1,TRBD2,NA,TRBV18
TGTGCCAGTAGCTGGCAGGGGAGCACCGGGGAGCTGTTTTTT,CASSWQGSTGELFF,TRBJ2-2,NA,NA,TRBV19
TGTGCCAGCAGCCAACCACAGGGGATCAATAATTCACCCCTCCACTTT,CASSQPQGINNSPLHF,TRBJ1-6,TRBD1,NA,TRBV4-2